The subject of this entry is one TCR beta chain. The data originate from a study of T-cell memory formation after mild COVID-19. CDR1 is SEHNR, CDR2 FQNEAQ, per germline (reference sequence). V lost 5 bases, J lost 4 bases, and 17 bases lay in between. CDR3 length: 15 amino acids. TCRdb reprocessed the 5' RACE reads with MiXCR, giving one entry per CDR3 protein. The sample carries fewer than 200,000 distinct CDR3 sequences, 13% recorded once. Sequenced sample: PBMCs or a T cell subset sorted from them (not recorded which). The rearrangement joins TRBV7-9 to TRBJ1-1; D is undetermined. This clonotype was obtained from a young man who had mild COVID-19 (a few samples of this study predate the infection). Cell type and time point are not known. The CDR3 loop reads CASSQFTHLGTEAFF. In DNA form, the CDR3 reads TGTGCCAGCAGCCAATTTACCCACTTAGGCACTGAAGCTTTCTTT.